The following is a T cell receptor beta chain sequence with its context. CDR1 MDHEN and CDR2 SYDVKM come from the germline V gene. The CDR3 contains 15 residues. The V and J ends lost 4 bases and 12 bases, in that order; junction bases with no gene match: 17. The data were produced by immunoSEQ multiplex PCR, yet TCRdb's version contains in-frame clones alone and is incomplete. The sample carries 180,000 or so clones, 85% recorded once. The record originates from a study of blood T cell repertoires in COVID-19. Study-level background: Samples taken during acute and convalescent COVID-19 were collected in the United States, Italy and Spain. The cDNA or gDNA used as material had been derived from T cells, B-cell-depleted T cells, or PBMCs.

The sequenced material came from peripheral blood. This chain connects TRBV28 to TRBJ2-5; the match to TRBD1 covers 7 bases. This receptor was taken from a woman aged 55-70 years with acute or convalescent COVID-19. The CDR3 DNA is TGTGCCAGCAGTTACTCGGACAGGCGGACCCAGTTCAAGTACTTC. This sequence encodes CASSYSDRRTQFKYF.